This T cell receptor (beta chain) stems from a study of T cell repertoires in cytomegalovirus infection. Study overall: Signatures in public TCR beta sequences pointed to both CMV infection and matching HLA type.

This clonotype turned up a few times. What it recognizes is unknown. Germline-derived CDR1 and CDR2 are LNHDA and SQIVND (reference sequence). The CDR3 runs to 14 residues. Trimming removed 6 bases at V and 4 bases at J, with 15 bases between. Study findings and constraints: The ex vivo response was dominated by HLA-C-restricted CMV-specific TCR beta clonotypes.

TCRdb fed the reads into MiXCR, producing one record per CDR3 protein. The sample comprises fewer than 550,000 distinct CDR3 sequences, 16% of which are singletons, and 20% to 30% rests with the top ten. This chain links TRBV19 with TRBJ1-1; maybe TRBD1 (5 bases). Sequencing input: CD8+ T cells from PBMCs. The receptor's source is a human donor in good health (CMV status not recorded). Some clones in this sample may be carry-over from other donors' samples. The CDR3 bases are TGTGCCAGTAGGAGCGAGGGGATGTTCACTGAAGCTTTCTTT. Protein product: CASRSEGMFTEAFF.